This T cell receptor (beta chain) was identified in a study of blood T cell repertoires in COVID-19. Study background: The United States, Italy and Spain were the sources of the acute and convalescent COVID-19 samples. The cDNA or gDNA used as material had been derived from T cells, B-cell-depleted T cells, or PBMCs.

Some clones are missing from TCRdb's copy, which holds only in-frame ones; the method was immunoSEQ multiplex PCR. The table records under 110,000 clones, 75% to 90% of them present only once. Germline V lookup: CDR1 LNHDA, CDR2 SQIVND (reference sequence). The CDR3 runs to 14 residues. Trimming took 3 bases from V and 0 from J, leaving 8 bases between them. This TCR derives from a woman aged 65 to 85 with active or convalescent COVID-19. V usage is TRBV19 and J usage is TRBJ1-1; possibly TRBD1 for D (5 bases). What was sequenced was peripheral blood. CDR3 nucleotides: TGTGCCAGTAGTATCGGACATCTGAACACTGAAGCTTTCTTT. Amino acid sequence: CASSIGHLNTEAFF.